This entry lists 9 T cell receptor beta chains sequenced from one sample in a study of patients and donors after allogeneic stem cell transplantation. TCRdb re-called the RT-PCR reads through MiXCR, storing one row per CDR3 protein. The sample contains fewer than 500,000 distinct CDR3 sequences, 16% of which appear only once. The sequenced material came from blood, either unsorted or a sorted T cell fraction (not recorded which). All receptors derive from a human donor who was either an allogeneic HSCT recipient or a stem cell or donor lymphocyte infusion donor (not recorded which). It is not recorded whose cells these are; they may come from a transplant donor.

In this sample, this clonotype turned up a few times. The chain combines TRBV20-1 with TRBJ2-7; 8 bases line up with TRBD1. Unmatched junction bases numbered 6, after V lost 5 bases and J lost 0 bases. Germline-derived CDR1 and CDR2 are DFQATT and SNEGSKA (reference sequence). The CDR3 runs to 14 residues. The CDR3 sequence: CSAPRQGFSYEQYF. The CDR3 DNA sequence: TGCAGTGCTCCCCGACAGGGGTTCTCCTACGAGCAGTACTTC.

This clonotype appeared many times. This sequence joins TRBV5-1 and TRBJ1-1; D call uncertain. The germline CDR1 and CDR2 sequences are SGHRS and YFSETQ. Trimming left V 2 bases short and J 0 bases short, with 11 bases between. This CDR3 contains 15 residues. In DNA, the CDR3 is TGCGCCAGCAGCTTCGCCCTCACCATGAACACTGAAGCTTTCTTT. Its protein is CASSFALTMNTEAFF.

This clonotype has more than one count but fewer than ten. This rearrangement joins TRBV7-9 to TRBJ2-3; TRBD1 matches 11 bases. The length of the CDR3 is 17 residues. V was pared by 1 base and J by 3 bases, with 6 bases of the junction left unmatched. Germline CDR1 SEHNR, CDR2 FQNEAQ (reference sequence). The CDR3 is CASSLVSGTGGTDTQYF. The CDR3 nucleotides read TGTGCCAGCAGCTTAGTCTCCGGGACAGGGGGGACAGATACGCAGTATTTT.

The chain recombines TRBV20-1 with TRBJ2-7; 8 bases map to TRBD1. J lost 3 bases, V lost 0 bases, and 7 bases had no gene match. The V gene's germline CDR1 is DFQATT and CDR2 SNEGSKA (reference sequence). This CDR3 has 15 amino acids. The CDR3 nucleotides are TGCAGTGCTAGAGATTACGGACAGGGACGCTACGAGCAGTACTTC. It specifies CSARDYGQGRYEQYF.

The rearrangement uses TRBV11-2 and TRBJ1-1, with D possibly being TRBD1 (5 bases). The CDR3 covers 15 residues. The V end lost 5 bases, the J end lost 3 bases, and 16 bases lay between the germline ends. The germline gives CDR1 SGHAT, CDR2 FQNNGV. Here the CDR3 reads CASSPLEEGYTEAFF. The CDR3 nucleotides are TGTGCCAGCAGCCCCCTGGAGGAGGGGTACACTGAAGCTTTCTTT.

In this sample, this clonotype turned up many times. This chain links TRBV5-1 with TRBJ1-5; 9 nucleotides align to TRBD1. V trimming: 0 bases; J trimming: 3 bases; junction bases outside the gene matches: 4. Germline values: CDR1 SGHRS, CDR2 YFSETQ. There are 16 residues in the CDR3. The CDR3 coding sequence is TGCGCCAGCAGCTTGGACGGGACAGGGCTCAATCAGCCCCAGCATTTT. It specifies CASSLDGTGLNQPQHF. Looking up the rest from reference TRBV5-1 and TRBJ1-5 gives the full variable domain: KAGVTQTPRYLIKTRGQQVTLSCSPISGHRSVSWYQQTPGQGLQFLFEYFSETQRNKGNFPGRFSGRQFSNSRSEMNVSTLELGDSALYLCASSLDGTGLNQPQHFGDGTRLSIL.

The chain is built from TRBV24-1 and TRBJ2-4, with D perhaps matching TRBD2 (5 bases). The CDR3 has 15 residues. Germline-derived CDR1 and CDR2 are KGHDR and SFDVKD. V was pared by 7 bases and J by 4 bases, with 16 bases between. CDR3 coding DNA: TGTGCCACCAGCGGAACGGACGGGGAAAAAAACATTCAGTACTTC. Its protein is CATSGTDGEKNIQYF.

This clonotype was seen a handful of times. J is TRBJ2-1 and V is TRBV13; 7 bases line up with TRBD2. The germline gives CDR1 PRHDT, CDR2 FYEKMQ (reference sequence). The CDR3 is made up of 18 amino acids. V was pared by 5 bases and J by 8 bases, with 21 bases of the junction left unmatched. The CDR3 here is CASSPPAGAGRVLDEQFF. CDR3 nucleotides: TGTGCCAGCAGCCCACCCGCCGGGGCAGGGAGGGTGTTGGATGAGCAGTTCTTC.

The sample holds a few counts of this clonotype. The chain employs TRBV5-5 and TRBJ1-1, with 7 nucleotides matching TRBD1. This CDR3 comprises 15 residues. J was trimmed by 1 base and V by 4 bases; bases with no gene match: 7. Germline loops: CDR1 SGHKS, CDR2 YYEKEE (reference sequence). In DNA, the CDR3 is TGTGCCAGCAGCCCGGGACAGCGAACGAACACTGAAGCTTTCTTT. Protein product: CASSPGQRTNTEAFF.